This record covers a single T cell receptor (beta chain). Antigen unknown. This entry is derived from a study of TIL therapy for anti-PD-1-resistant metastatic lung cancer. Study-wide background: Tumors had a median PD-L1 proportion score of roughly 5.7%. Study results and limitations: This highly selected cohort may not generalize to typical lung cancer patients.

Time point in this sample: pre-treatment sample, taken before nivolumab and TIL therapy. This was the immunoSEQ v3 assay. The repertoire was sequenced with immunoSEQ multiplex PCR; TCRdb's copy has only in-frame clones and lacks some. This table has approximately 20,000 clones, around 79% appearing once. This receptor was taken from a person aged 25-80 years with non-small cell lung cancer. The sample in question was blood, obtained at baseline.

The CDR3 region is CASSLVGGVYSYNEQFF. The DNA of the CDR3 is TGTGCCAGCAGCTTAGTAGGGGGGGTATACTCCTACAATGAGCAGTTCTTC. J is TRBJ2-1 and V is TRBV7-6; weak D call: TRBD2 (7 bases). V lost 1 base to trimming and J lost 0 bases, with 13 bases between them. From germline, CDR1 is SGHVS and CDR2 FNYEAQ. The CDR3 sequence is 17 residues long.